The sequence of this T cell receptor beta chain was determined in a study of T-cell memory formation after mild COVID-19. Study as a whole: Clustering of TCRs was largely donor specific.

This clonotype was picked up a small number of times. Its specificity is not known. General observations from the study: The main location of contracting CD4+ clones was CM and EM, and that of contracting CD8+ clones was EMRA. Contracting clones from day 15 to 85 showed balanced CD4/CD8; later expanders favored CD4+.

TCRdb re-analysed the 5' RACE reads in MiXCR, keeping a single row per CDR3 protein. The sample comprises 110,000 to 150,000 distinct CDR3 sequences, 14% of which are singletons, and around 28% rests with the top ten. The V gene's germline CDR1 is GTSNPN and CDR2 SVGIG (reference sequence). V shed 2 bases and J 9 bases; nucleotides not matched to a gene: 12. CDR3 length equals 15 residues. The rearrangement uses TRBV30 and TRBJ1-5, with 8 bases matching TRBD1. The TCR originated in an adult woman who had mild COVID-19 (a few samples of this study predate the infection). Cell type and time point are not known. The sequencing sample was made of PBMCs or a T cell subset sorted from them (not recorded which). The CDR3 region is CAWSPGQGSFRPQHF. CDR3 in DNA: TGTGCCTGGAGTCCCGGACAGGGTTCCTTTCGGCCCCAGCATTTT.